This T cell receptor (beta chain) was identified during a study of blood T cell repertoires in COVID-19. On the study more broadly: The United States, Italy and Spain were the sources of the acute and convalescent COVID-19 samples. From T cells, B-cell-depleted T cells, or PBMCs came the material, which was cDNA or gDNA.

The germline CDR1 and CDR2 sequences are LNHDA and SQIVND (reference sequence). The CDR3 runs 15 residues. V gave up 4 bases and J gave up 7 bases; unmatched junction bases: 11. Clones were sequenced by immunoSEQ multiplex PCR, and TCRdb holds only the in-frame ones, with some missing. The sample has tens of thousands of clones, 86% seen once. This clone was counted only a few times. Material: peripheral blood. The gene calls are TRBV19 and TRBJ1-2; 8 bases agree with TRBD1. The clonotype originates from a man in his fifties or sixties with acute or convalescent COVID-19. The CDR3 DNA follows: TGTGCCAGTAGTACGCTAACCCGACAGGGGTTTGGCTACACCTTC. Translated, it gives CASSTLTRQGFGYTF.